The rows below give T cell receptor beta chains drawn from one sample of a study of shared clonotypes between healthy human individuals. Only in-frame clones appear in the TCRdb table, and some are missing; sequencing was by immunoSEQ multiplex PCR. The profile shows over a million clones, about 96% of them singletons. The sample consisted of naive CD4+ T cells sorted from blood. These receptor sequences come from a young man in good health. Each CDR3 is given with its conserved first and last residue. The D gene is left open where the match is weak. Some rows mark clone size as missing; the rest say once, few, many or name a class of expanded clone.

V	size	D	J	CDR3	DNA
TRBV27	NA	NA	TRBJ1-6	CASSLFKGYNSPLHF	TGTGCCAGCAGTTTATTCAAAGGTTATAATTCACCCCTCCACTTT
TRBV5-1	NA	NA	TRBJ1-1	CASSPGTNTEAFF	TGCGCCAGCAGCCCCGGGACAAACACTGAAGCTTTCTTT
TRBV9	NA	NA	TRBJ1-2	CASSVASLANYGYTF	TGTGCCAGCAGCGTGGCGTCTCTAGCTAACTATGGCTACACCTTC
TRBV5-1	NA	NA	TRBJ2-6	CASSFGAGSSGANVLTF	TGCGCCAGCAGCTTCGGGGCGGGGAGCTCTGGGGCCAACGTCCTGACTTTC
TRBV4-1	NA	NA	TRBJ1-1	CASSQGTGAFF	TGCGCCAGCAGCCAAGGAACAGGGGCTTTCTTT
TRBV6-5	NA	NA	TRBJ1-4	CASSYSFGRTNEKLFF	TGTGCCAGCAGTTACTCGTTCGGCAGAACAAATGAAAAACTGTTTTTT
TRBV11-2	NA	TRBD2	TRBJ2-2	CASSLSRGLAGTGELFF	TGTGCCAGCAGCCTCAGTAGGGGACTAGCGGGAACCGGGGAGCTGTTTTTT
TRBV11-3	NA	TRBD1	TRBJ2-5	CASSSGQEETQYF	TGTGCCAGCAGCTCCGGACAGGAAGAGACCCAGTACTTC
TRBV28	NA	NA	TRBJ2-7	CASTLSGGTPYEQYF	TGTGCCAGCACTTTAAGTGGGGGGACTCCCTACGAGCAGTACTTC
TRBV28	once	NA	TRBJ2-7	CASRLGPTTYEQYF	TGTGCCAGCAGACTTGGGCCAACAACCTACGAGCAGTACTTC
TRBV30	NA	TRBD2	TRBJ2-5	CAWTGREQETQYF	TGTGCCTGGACGGGGCGGGAGCAAGAGACCCAGTACTTC
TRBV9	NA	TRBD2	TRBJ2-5	CASSVEGAGEETQYF	TGTGCCAGCAGCGTAGAGGGAGCGGGAGAAGAGACCCAGTACTTC
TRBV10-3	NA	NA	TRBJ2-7	CAISDLGARSYEQYF	TGTGCCATCAGTGATCTGGGGGCTCGCTCCTACGAGCAGTACTTC
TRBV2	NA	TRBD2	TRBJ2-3	CASSEGLITQYF	TGTGCCAGCAGCGAGGGACTAATTACGCAGTATTTT
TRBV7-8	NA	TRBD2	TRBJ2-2	CASSLERAGAYTGELFF	TGTGCCAGCAGCTTAGAGAGAGCGGGAGCGTACACCGGGGAGCTGTTTTTT
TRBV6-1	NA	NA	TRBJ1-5	CASSEVGSNQPQHF	TGTGCCAGCAGTGAGGTGGGGAGCAATCAGCCCCAGCATTTT
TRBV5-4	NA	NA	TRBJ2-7	CASSRVGGSDEQYF	TGTGCCAGCAGCCGCGTGGGGGGCAGCGACGAGCAGTACTTC
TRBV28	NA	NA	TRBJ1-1	CASRGIGEATEAFF	TGTGCCAGCAGAGGTATCGGGGAGGCCACTGAAGCTTTCTTT
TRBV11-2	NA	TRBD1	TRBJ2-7	CASSPRGREFYEQYF	TGTGCCAGCAGCCCCAGGGGGAGAGAGTTCTACGAGCAGTACTTC
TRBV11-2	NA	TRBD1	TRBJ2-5	CASSLTGGLETQYF	TGTGCCAGCAGCTTGACAGGGGGCCTGGAGACCCAGTACTTC
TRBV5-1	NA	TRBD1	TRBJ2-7	CASSLADRGAYEQYF	TGCGCCAGCAGCTTGGCCGACAGGGGAGCCTACGAGCAGTACTTC
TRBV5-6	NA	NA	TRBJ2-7	CASSLTDIEQYF	TGTGCCAGCAGCTTGACGGATATCGAGCAGTACTTC
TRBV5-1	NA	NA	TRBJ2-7	CASSLDLLGDEQYF	TGCGCCAGCAGCTTGGACTTGCTAGGGGACGAGCAGTACTTC
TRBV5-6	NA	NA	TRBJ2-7	CASSLLGQGPSYEQYF	TGTGCCAGCAGCTTGTTGGGCCAGGGGCCATCCTACGAGCAGTACTTC
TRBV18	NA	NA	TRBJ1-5	CASSPSAGGQPQHF	TGTGCCAGCTCACCATCGGCCGGCGGTCAGCCCCAGCATTTT
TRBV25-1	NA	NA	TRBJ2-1	CASSGSPGRYNEQFF	TGTGCCAGCAGTGGTTCCCCGGGACGGTACAATGAGCAGTTCTTC
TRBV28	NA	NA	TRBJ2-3	CASGATDTQYF	TGTGCCAGCGGGGCCACAGATACGCAGTATTTT
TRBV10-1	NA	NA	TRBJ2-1	CASSASMGLTYNEQFF	TGCGCCAGCAGTGCGTCAATGGGACTTACCTACAATGAGCAGTTCTTC
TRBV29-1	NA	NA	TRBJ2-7	CSALIVLAVSYEQYF	TGCAGCGCCTTGATAGTCTTGGCAGTCTCCTACGAGCAGTACTTC
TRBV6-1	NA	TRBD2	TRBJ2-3	CASGRLAATDTQYF	TGTGCCAGCGGGAGGCTAGCGGCCACAGATACGCAGTATTTT
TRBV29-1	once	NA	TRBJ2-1	CSVLGPFSNEQFF	TGCAGCGTTCTAGGGCCCTTTTCGAATGAGCAGTTCTTC
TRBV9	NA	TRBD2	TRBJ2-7	CASSPGGAGGAYEQYF	TGTGCCAGCAGCCCAGGAGGGGCGGGAGGAGCATACGAGCAGTACTTC
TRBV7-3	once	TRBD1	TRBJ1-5	CASSTRTGWVNQPQHF	TGTGCCAGCAGCACGCGGACAGGGTGGGTTAATCAGCCCCAGCATTTT
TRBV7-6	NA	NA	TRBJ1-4	CASSLALHGGEKLFF	TGTGCCAGCAGCTTAGCGCTTCACGGAGGTGAAAAACTGTTTTTT
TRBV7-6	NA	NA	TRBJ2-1	CASSLSRASGVYNEQFF	TGTGCCAGCAGCTTAAGTAGAGCTTCGGGGGTCTACAATGAGCAGTTCTTC
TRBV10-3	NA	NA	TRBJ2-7	CAISDTGTSYEQYF	TGTGCCATCAGCGATACAGGGACCTCCTACGAGCAGTACTTC
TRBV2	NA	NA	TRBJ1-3	CASSEFRGSGNTIYF	TGTGCCAGCAGTGAATTCCGAGGGTCTGGAAACACCATATATTTT
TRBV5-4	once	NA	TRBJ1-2	CASSLGRGISYGYTF	TGTGCCAGCAGCTTGGGTAGGGGGATTTCCTATGGCTACACCTTC
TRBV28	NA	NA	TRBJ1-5	CASSWTGNQPQHF	TGTGCCAGCAGTTGGACGGGTAATCAGCCCCAGCATTTT
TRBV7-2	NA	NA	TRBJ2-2	CASSLRQGGTGELFF	TGTGCCAGCAGCCTAAGACAGGGAGGGACCGGGGAGCTGTTTTTT
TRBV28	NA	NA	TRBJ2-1	CASSLWGDRYNEQFF	TGTGCCAGCAGTTTATGGGGGGACCGTTACAATGAGCAGTTCTTC
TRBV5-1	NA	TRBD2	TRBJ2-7	CASSWARGEEQYF	TGCGCCAGCAGCTGGGCGCGGGGGGAGGAGCAGTACTTC
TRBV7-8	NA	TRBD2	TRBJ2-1	CASSLAGGKYNEQFF	TGTGCCAGCAGCTTAGCGGGAGGGAAGTACAATGAGCAGTTCTTC
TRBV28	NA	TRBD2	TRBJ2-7	CASSLPGLMKEQYF	TGTGCCAGCAGCCTACCGGGACTAATGAAAGAGCAGTACTTC
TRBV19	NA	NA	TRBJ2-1	CATTIWGAGTIYNEQFF	TGTGCCACCACCATATGGGGGGCAGGGACCATTTACAATGAGCAGTTCTTC
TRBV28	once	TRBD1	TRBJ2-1	CASSQVTGVIYNEQFF	TGTGCCAGCAGCCAAGTGACAGGGGTCATCTACAATGAGCAGTTCTTC
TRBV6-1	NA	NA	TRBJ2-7	CASSEAIQRHGQYF	TGTGCCAGCAGTGAAGCGATACAGCGCCACGGGCAGTACTTC
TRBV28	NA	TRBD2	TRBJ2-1	CASSSSGLGASNEQFF	TGTGCCAGCAGTTCCAGTGGACTAGGGGCATCCAATGAGCAGTTCTTC
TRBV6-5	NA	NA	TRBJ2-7	CASSLDLLTYEQYF	TGTGCCAGCAGTCTCGATCTTCTTACCTACGAGCAGTACTTC
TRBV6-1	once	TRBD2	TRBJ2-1	CASSEPGLGNEQFF	TGTGCCAGCAGTGAACCGGGACTAGGCAATGAGCAGTTCTTC
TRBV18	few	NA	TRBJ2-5	CASSPKETQYF	TGTGCCAGCTCACCTAAGGAGACCCAGTACTTC
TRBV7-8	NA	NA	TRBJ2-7	CASSLGTAYEQYF	TGTGCCAGCAGTTTGGGGACGGCCTACGAGCAGTACTTC
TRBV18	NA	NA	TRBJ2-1	CASSPNRVDEQFF	TGTGCCAGCTCACCAAACAGGGTCGATGAGCAGTTCTTC
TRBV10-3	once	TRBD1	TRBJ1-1	CAISETGGNTEAFF	TGTGCCATCAGTGAGACAGGGGGGAACACTGAAGCTTTCTTT
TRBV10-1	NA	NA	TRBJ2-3	CASQDYGGDTQYF	TGCGCCAGTCAGGATTACGGAGGGGATACGCAGTATTTT
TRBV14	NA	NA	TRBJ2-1	CASSQLSGGEQFF	TGTGCCAGCAGCCAATTGTCTGGGGGTGAGCAGTTCTTC
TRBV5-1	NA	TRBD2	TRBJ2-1	CASSYSGTSFEQFF	TGCGCCAGCAGCTACTCCGGGACTAGCTTTGAGCAGTTCTTC
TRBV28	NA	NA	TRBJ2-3	CASSGLGQTATDTQYF	TGTGCCAGCAGCGGCCTTGGCCAGACAGCCACAGATACGCAGTATTTT
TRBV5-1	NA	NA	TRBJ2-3	CASSLGRFPDTQYF	TGCGCCAGCAGCTTAGGGCGATTCCCAGATACGCAGTATTTT